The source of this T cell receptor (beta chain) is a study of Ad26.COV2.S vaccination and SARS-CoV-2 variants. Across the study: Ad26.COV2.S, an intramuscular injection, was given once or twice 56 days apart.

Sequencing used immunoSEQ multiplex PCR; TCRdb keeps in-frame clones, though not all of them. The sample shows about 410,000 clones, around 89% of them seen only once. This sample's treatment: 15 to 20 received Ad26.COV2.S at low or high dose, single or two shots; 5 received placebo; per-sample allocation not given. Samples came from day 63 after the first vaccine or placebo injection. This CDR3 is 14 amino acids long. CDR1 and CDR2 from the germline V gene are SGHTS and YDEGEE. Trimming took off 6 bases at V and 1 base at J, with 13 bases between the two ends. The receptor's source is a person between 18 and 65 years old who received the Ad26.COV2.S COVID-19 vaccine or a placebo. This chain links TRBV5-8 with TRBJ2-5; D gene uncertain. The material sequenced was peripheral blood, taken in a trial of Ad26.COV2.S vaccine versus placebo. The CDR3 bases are TGTGCCAGCACCAAATACACGGGCCAAGAGACCCAGTACTTC. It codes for CASTKYTGQETQYF.